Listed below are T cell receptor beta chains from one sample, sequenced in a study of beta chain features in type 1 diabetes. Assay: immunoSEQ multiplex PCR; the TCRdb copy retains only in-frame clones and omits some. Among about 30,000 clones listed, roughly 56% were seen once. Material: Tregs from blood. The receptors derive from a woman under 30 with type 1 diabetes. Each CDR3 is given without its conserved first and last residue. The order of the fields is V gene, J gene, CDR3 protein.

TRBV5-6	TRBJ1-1	ASSQGGNTEAF
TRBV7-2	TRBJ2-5	ASSKGGSGTQETQY
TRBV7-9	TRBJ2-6	ASSLGQGVSGANVLT
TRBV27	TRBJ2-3	ASSLKRRFNTDTQY
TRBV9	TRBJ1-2	ASSVSDRGVYGYT
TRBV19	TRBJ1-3	ASSVVSGNTIY
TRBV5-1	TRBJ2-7	ASSLEGQANEQY
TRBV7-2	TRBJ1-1	ASSLMGQAGTEAF
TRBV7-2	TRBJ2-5	ASSLRGETQY
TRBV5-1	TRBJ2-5	ASREGKREGQETQY
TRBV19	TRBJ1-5	ASKEFMLINQPQH
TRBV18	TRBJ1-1	ASSRGQLNTEAF
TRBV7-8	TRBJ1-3	ASSLVGQGASGNTIY
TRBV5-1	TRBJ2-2	ATSGQVKSGELF
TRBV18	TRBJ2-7	ASSLASRASYEQY
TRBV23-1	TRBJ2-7	ASSQSVRGDTYEQY
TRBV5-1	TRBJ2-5	ASSWGQYQETQY
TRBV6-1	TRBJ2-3	ASSDRTTSTDTQY
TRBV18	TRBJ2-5	ASSPAGETQY
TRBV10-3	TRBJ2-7	AIMGQTYEQY
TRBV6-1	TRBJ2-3	AISGGLAGGTDTQY
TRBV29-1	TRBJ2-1	SVERGSWGDEQF
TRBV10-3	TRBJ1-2	AISEREDSGGYT
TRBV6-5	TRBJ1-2	ASTTSWDTAGYT
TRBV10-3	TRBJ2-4	AISEVLAGGTSTKNIQY
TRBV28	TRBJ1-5	ASSPGQGDQPQH
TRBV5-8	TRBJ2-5	ASSHSGRGSETQY
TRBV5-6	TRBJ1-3	ASSLVAGNTIY
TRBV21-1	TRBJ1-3	ASSRTGFLTIRSGNTIY